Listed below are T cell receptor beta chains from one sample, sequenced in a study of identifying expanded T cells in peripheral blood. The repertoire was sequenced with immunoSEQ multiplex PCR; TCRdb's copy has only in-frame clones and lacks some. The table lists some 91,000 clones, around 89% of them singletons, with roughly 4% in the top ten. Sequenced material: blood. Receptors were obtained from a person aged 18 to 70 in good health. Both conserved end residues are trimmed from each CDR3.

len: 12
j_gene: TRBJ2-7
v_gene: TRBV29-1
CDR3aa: SVALAGGRNEQY

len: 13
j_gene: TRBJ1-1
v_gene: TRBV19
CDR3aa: ASSIRVGGDTEAF

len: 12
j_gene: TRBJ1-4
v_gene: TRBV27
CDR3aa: ASSRTGINEKLF

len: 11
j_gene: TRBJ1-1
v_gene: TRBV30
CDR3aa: AWSVQGNTEAF

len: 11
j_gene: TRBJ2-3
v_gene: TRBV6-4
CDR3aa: ASSDGSADTQY

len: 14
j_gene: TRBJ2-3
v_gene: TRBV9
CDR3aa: ASSVAAGGLTDTQY

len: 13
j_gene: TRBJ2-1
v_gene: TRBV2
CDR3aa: ASSEAGQAYNEQF

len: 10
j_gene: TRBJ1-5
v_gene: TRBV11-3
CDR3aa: ASSLAGQPQH

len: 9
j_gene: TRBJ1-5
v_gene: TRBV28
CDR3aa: ASSYNQPQH

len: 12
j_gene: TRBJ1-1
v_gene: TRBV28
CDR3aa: ASSLLGGLTEAF

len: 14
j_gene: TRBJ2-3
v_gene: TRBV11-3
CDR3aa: ASSRGTSGRQDTQY

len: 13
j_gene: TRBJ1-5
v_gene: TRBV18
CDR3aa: ASSPGVEINQPQH

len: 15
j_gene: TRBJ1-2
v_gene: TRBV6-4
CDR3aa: ASNKARRQFPRDGYT

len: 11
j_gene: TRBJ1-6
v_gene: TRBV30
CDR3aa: AWRRSGNSPLH

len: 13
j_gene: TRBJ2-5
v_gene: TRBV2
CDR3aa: ASSRVGAYQETQY

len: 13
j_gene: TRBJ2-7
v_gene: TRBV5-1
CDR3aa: ASSFTTGKFYEQY

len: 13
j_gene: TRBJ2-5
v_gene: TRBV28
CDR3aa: ASSLGTHIGETQY

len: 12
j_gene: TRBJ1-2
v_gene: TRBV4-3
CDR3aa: ASSQDRTSYGYT

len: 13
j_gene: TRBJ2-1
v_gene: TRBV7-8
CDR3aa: ASSPRLVGYNEQF

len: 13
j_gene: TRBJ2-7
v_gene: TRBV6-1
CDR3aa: ASSEAAGSSYEQY

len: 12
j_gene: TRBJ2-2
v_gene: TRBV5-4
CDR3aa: ASSLGGPRGELF

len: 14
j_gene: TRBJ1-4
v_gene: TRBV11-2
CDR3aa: ASSYSAIATNEKLF

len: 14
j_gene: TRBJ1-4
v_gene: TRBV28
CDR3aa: ASSSDRGATNEKLF

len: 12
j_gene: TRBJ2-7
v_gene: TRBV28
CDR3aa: ASSLSLFPYEQY

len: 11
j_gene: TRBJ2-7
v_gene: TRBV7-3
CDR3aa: ASSLTGTKEQY

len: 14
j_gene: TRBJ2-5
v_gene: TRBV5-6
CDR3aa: ASTLTGTETQETQY